Following are 32 T cell receptor beta chains from one sample sequenced in a study of cytomegalovirus exposure and HLA in healthy donors. Only in-frame clones appear in the TCRdb table, and some are missing; sequencing was by immunoSEQ multiplex PCR. This table has 200,000 or so clones, roughly 84% appearing once. Source material: PBMCs. The source is a woman aged 18-35 years in good health and CMV-seropositive.

J is TRBJ2-1 and V is TRBV9, with TRBD1 matching 7 bases. Trimming cost V 2 bases and J 2 bases; bases outside gene matches: 4. The CDR3 contains 15 residues. Germline lookup yields CDR1 SGDLS and CDR2 YYNGEE. The CDR3 nucleotides are TGTGCCAGCAGCGTCAGGGGGTCGCCCTACAATGAGCAGTTCTTC. Residues: CASSVRGSPYNEQFF.

The chain joins TRBV7-8 to TRBJ2-1, with D hard to call. Germline V gene lookup returns CDR1 SGHVS and CDR2 FQNEAQ. There are 16 residues in the CDR3. Between the trimmed V and J ends, which lost 10 bases and 0 bases, there was a span of 19 bases. CDR3 residues: CATTPVGSTSYNEQFF. Here the CDR3 DNA reads TGTGCCACAACTCCGGTGGGCAGCACCTCCTACAATGAGCAGTTCTTC. Full variable domain (rest looked up from reference TRBV7-8 and TRBJ2-1): GAGVSQSPRYKVAKRGQDVALRCDPISGHVSLFWYQQALGQGPEFLTYFQNEAQLDKSGLPSDRFFAERPEGSVSTLKIQRTQQEDSAVYLCATTPVGSTSYNEQFFGPGTRLTVL.

This chain joins TRBV4-1 and TRBJ2-2; 10 nucleotides agree with TRBD1. Per the germline V gene, CDR1 is MGHRA and CDR2 is YSYEKL. The V segment lost 4 bases and the J segment 6 bases; nucleotides outside the gene matches: 8. CDR3 length equals 16 residues. In DNA form, the CDR3 reads TGCGCCAGCAGCCCCCAGACAGGGGGCAAGGCCGGGGAGCTGTTTTTT. Its protein product is CASSPQTGGKAGELFF.

The CDR3, as DNA: TGTGCCAGCAGTTCAGACAGCTACGAGCAGTACTTC. It translates to CASSSDSYEQYF. The J gene is TRBJ2-7, the V gene TRBV6-1, with a weak D call TRBD1 (5 bases). The V end lost 5 bases, the J end lost 3 bases, and 8 bases lay between the germline ends. The CDR3 loop spans 12 amino acids. Germline V gene lookup returns CDR1 MNHNS and CDR2 SASEGT.

V gene TRBV30 combines with J gene TRBJ2-3, with 9 nucleotides matching TRBD1. Per the germline V gene, CDR1 is GTSNPN and CDR2 is SVGIG (reference sequence). V lost 3 bases and J lost 3; bases outside the gene matches: 7. CDR3 size: 15 residues. The CDR3 spells CAWSQDRGRTDTQYF. The CDR3 DNA is TGTGCCTGGAGCCAAGACAGGGGGAGGACAGATACGCAGTATTTT. The complete variable domain, with remaining parts taken from reference TRBV30 and TRBJ2-3, reads SQTIHQWPATLVQPVGSPLSLECTVEGTSNPNLYWYRQAAGRGLQLLFYSVGIGQISSEVPQNLSASRPQDRQFILSSKKLLLSDSGFYLCAWSQDRGRTDTQYFGPGTRLTVL.

This chain links TRBV6-5 with TRBJ2-1; D possibly corresponds to TRBD2 (6 bases). Deletions cut 2 bases from V and 10 bases from J, with 18 bases between. Germline CDR1 MNHEY, CDR2 SVGAGI. The CDR3 totals 15 residues. For the CDR3, the DNA is TGTGCCAGCAGTTACCGGGGACTGGCAGGGAGGGAGCAGTTCTTC. Amino acids: CASSYRGLAGREQFF.

The J gene is TRBJ2-7, the V gene TRBV4-1; TRBD1 is a possible D gene (6 bases). V lost 2 bases and J lost 2, with 7 bases in between. Germline CDR1 MGHRA, CDR2 YSYEKL. The length of the CDR3 is 13 residues. The CDR3 DNA follows: TGCGCCAGCAGCCAATGGGACACCTACGAGCAGTACTTC. Translated, it gives CASSQWDTYEQYF.

The V gene is TRBV7-2, the J gene TRBJ2-7; 8 bases align to TRBD1. This CDR3 comprises 14 residues. Per germline, CDR1 SGHTA and CDR2 FQGNSA. The J segment lost 2 bases and the V segment lost 4 bases, leaving 4 bases of the junction unmatched. In DNA form, the CDR3 reads TGTGCCAGCAGCTCCGGGACAGGCCCCTACGAGCAGTACTTC. Amino acids: CASSSGTGPYEQYF.

This chain connects TRBV25-1 to TRBJ2-7; TRBD1 agrees at 7 bases. After removal of 2 bases from V and 2 bases from J, the junction contained 9 bases not matched to a gene. Germline loops: CDR1 MGHDK, CDR2 SYGVNS. The CDR3 runs 16 residues. The CDR3 sequence: CASSERSADRPYEQYF. In nucleotides, the CDR3 is TGTGCCAGCAGTGAACGGTCGGCGGACAGGCCCTACGAGCAGTACTTC.

This sequence joins TRBV29-1 and TRBJ2-1, with D possibly TRBD2 on 5 matching bases. This CDR3 contains 13 residues. V was clipped by 8 bases and J by 6 bases, with 17 bases between them. The germline V gene encodes CDR1 SQVTM and CDR2 ANQGSEA. The CDR3 nucleotides read TGCAGCCTCAGGACTGAAGATACCAATGAGCAGTTCTTC. It is translated as CSLRTEDTNEQFF.

This rearrangement joins TRBV6-1 to TRBJ2-5; no clear D gene. This CDR3 comprises 12 residues. With 7 bases removed from V and 5 bases from J, the gap between germline ends came to 11 bases. Germline CDR1 reads MNHNS; CDR2 reads SASEGT. The CDR3 reads CASIGAGETQYF. The CDR3 region has the DNA TGTGCCAGCATAGGAGCCGGGGAGACCCAGTACTTC.

The chain combines TRBV10-3 with TRBJ1-5; perhaps TRBD1 as D (6 bases). The CDR3 runs to 14 residues. Per the germline V gene, CDR1 is ENHRY and CDR2 is SYGVKD. Trimming took off 9 bases at V and 5 bases at J, with 17 bases between the two ends. DNA of the CDR3: TGTGCCATACGGGACATAACCGGCGATCAGCCCCAGCATTTT. This gives the protein CAIRDITGDQPQHF.

V usage is TRBV2 and J usage is TRBJ2-3; D gene uncertain. V lost 3 bases and J lost 6, with 13 bases in between. There are 14 residues in the CDR3. Germline V gene sequence: CDR1 SNHLY, CDR2 FYNNEI. The CDR3 coding sequence is TGTGCCAGCAGTGACGTTGGAGCGTCGGATACGCAGTATTTT. It specifies CASSDVGASDTQYF.

This chain uses TRBV2 with TRBJ2-7, with 8 bases identical to TRBD1. Germline CDR1 is SNHLY and CDR2 is FYNNEI. V shed 5 bases and J 6 bases; nucleotides not matched to a gene: 3. The CDR3 runs 12 residues. The CDR3 spells CASSLQGVEQYF. The CDR3 DNA sequence: TGTGCCAGCAGTTTACAGGGGGTCGAGCAGTACTTC.

The genes are TRBV9 and TRBJ2-5, with D hard to call. The CDR3 sequence is 13 residues long. V was shortened by 0 bases and J by 4 bases, with 7 bases between the two germline ends. The V gene's germline CDR1 is SGDLS and CDR2 YYNGEE. The CDR3 reads CASSVVSGETQYF. CDR3 bases: TGTGCCAGCAGCGTAGTCTCCGGAGAGACCCAGTACTTC.

This chain uses TRBV27 with TRBJ2-7, with a possible D match to TRBD2 (5 bases). Per germline, CDR1 MNHEY and CDR2 SMNVEV (reference sequence). This CDR3 has 16 residues. V dropped 2 bases and J dropped 1 base, with 15 bases sitting between them. CDR3 sequence: CASSLKVAGSSYEQYF. The CDR3, as DNA: TGTGCCAGCAGTTTAAAAGTCGCGGGTTCATCCTACGAGCAGTACTTC.

This chain uses TRBV30 with TRBJ1-4; 8 positions agree with TRBD1. CDR3 length: 13 residues. CDR1 is GTSNPN and CDR2 is SVGIG in the germline V gene (reference sequence). With 5 bases clipped from V and 4 bases from J, the junction kept 3 bases outside the gene matches. CDR3 amino acids: CAWGTGLNEKLFF. CDR3 sequence (DNA): TGTGCCTGGGGGACAGGCCTTAATGAAAAACTGTTTTTT. Combining the CDR3 with reference TRBV30 and TRBJ1-4 gives the whole variable domain SQTIHQWPATLVQPVGSPLSLECTVEGTSNPNLYWYRQAAGRGLQLLFYSVGIGQISSEVPQNLSASRPQDRQFILSSKKLLLSDSGFYLCAWGTGLNEKLFFGSGTQLSVL.

In its sample, this clone was seen once. The chain uses TRBV9 and TRBJ2-5; TRBD1 matches at 10 bases. Trimming removed 4 bases from V and 1 base from J; junction bases left unmatched: 4. The CDR3 sequence is 15 residues long. In germline, CDR1 is SGDLS, CDR2 YYNGEE. CDR3 protein: CASSQRDRGQETQYF. CDR3 nucleotides: TGTGCCAGCAGCCAACGGGACAGGGGCCAAGAGACCCAGTACTTC.

The chain joins TRBV4-1 to TRBJ1-2, with a weak D call TRBD1 (6 bases). Trimming shortened V by 0 bases and J by 2 bases, and 7 bases separated the two germline ends. Germline V gene lookup returns CDR1 MGHRA and CDR2 YSYEKL. This CDR3 region has 14 residues. CDR3 residues: CASSQEGGNYGYTF. DNA of the CDR3: TGCGCCAGCAGCCAAGAAGGGGGAAACTATGGCTACACCTTC.

The gene calls are TRBV6-5 and TRBJ2-5, with a possible D match to TRBD2 (6 bases). The CDR3 loop spans 14 amino acids. From germline, CDR1 is MNHEY and CDR2 SVGAGI. Between the trimmed V and J ends, which lost 0 bases and 5 bases, there was a span of 10 bases. The chain's CDR3 is CASSYSGGWETQYF. DNA for the CDR3: TGTGCCAGCAGTTACTCGGGAGGATGGGAGACCCAGTACTTC.

The rearrangement uses TRBV2 and TRBJ2-7; 7 bases are shared with TRBD2. Unmatched junction bases numbered 16, after V lost 7 bases and J lost 7 bases. In germline, CDR1 is SNHLY, CDR2 FYNNEI. The CDR3 spans 15 residues. The CDR3 loop reads CASKGPAGDIGEQYF. The DNA of the CDR3 is TGTGCCAGCAAAGGACCCGCGGGAGATATCGGGGAGCAGTACTTC.

This rearrangement joins TRBV10-1 to TRBJ1-5; perhaps TRBD1 as D (5 bases). The V gene's germline CDR1 is WNHNN and CDR2 SYGVQD (reference sequence). Trimming left V 2 bases short and J 7 bases short, with 21 bases between. This CDR3 contains 17 residues. CDR3 coding DNA: TGCGCCAGCAGTGAGAGGGGCCTACAGGTAAGAGAACAGCCCCAGCATTTT. Its translation: CASSERGLQVREQPQHF.

The genes are TRBV19 and TRBJ1-2; the match to TRBD1 covers 7 bases. The CDR3 has 15 residues. Losses at the gene ends were 5 bases for V and 0 bases for J; bases not matched to a gene: 6. The germline V gene encodes CDR1 LNHDA and CDR2 SQIVND (reference sequence). CDR3 coding DNA: TGTGCCAGTAGTTTGAGGGGGCAGACTAACTATGGCTACACCTTC. This encodes CASSLRGQTNYGYTF.

The chain joins TRBV6-6 to TRBJ2-7; 7 nucleotides align to TRBD1. The germline V gene encodes CDR1 MNHNY and CDR2 SVGAGI (reference sequence). Germline trimming cut 8 bases from V and 2 bases from J; bases unmatched to any gene: 6. The CDR3 sequence is 13 residues long. The CDR3 spells CASGDRAAYEQYF. The CDR3 DNA follows: TGTGCCAGCGGGGACAGAGCAGCCTACGAGCAGTACTTC.

This clone appeared a single time. This chain joins TRBV5-1 and TRBJ1-5; the D is unclear. CDR3 length: 14 amino acids. The ends were cut back, 4 bases at V and 2 bases at J, with 10 bases in the middle. Germline CDR1 reads SGHRS; CDR2 reads YFSETQ. The CDR3 spells CASSPESGNQPQHF. CDR3 nucleotides: TGCGCCAGCAGCCCGGAGAGTGGCAATCAGCCCCAGCATTTT.

This clone was seen only a few times. The CDR3 here is CASSEGRIAGGYNEQFF. The CDR3 DNA follows: TGCGCCAGCAGCGAGGGCCGTATAGCGGGAGGGTACAATGAGCAGTTCTTC. The chain carries TRBV5-1 and TRBJ2-1; TRBD2 agrees at 11 bases. The V and J ends lost 4 bases and 4 bases, in that order; junction bases with no gene match: 10. Germline assignment: CDR1 SGHRS and CDR2 YFSETQ. The CDR3 has 17 amino acids.

This rearrangement joins TRBV5-6 to TRBJ1-1; TRBD1 matches 7 bases. This CDR3 comprises 15 residues. In germline, CDR1 is SGHDT, CDR2 YYEEEE. With 3 bases clipped from V and 1 base from J, the junction kept 6 bases outside the gene matches. CDR3 bases: TGTGCCAGCAGCTCCCTCGACAGGGAGAACACTGAAGCTTTCTTT. Translation: CASSSLDRENTEAFF.

The chain's CDR3 is CASGLEGGGPPGELFF. CDR3 DNA: TGTGCTAGTGGTTTAGAGGGCGGTGGCCCCCCCGGGGAGCTGTTTTTT. The chain links TRBV12-5 to TRBJ2-2; D possibly corresponds to TRBD2 (5 bases). This CDR3 has 16 residues. CDR1 and CDR2 from the germline V gene are LGHNT and FRNRAP. Trimming removed 3 bases at V and 6 bases at J, with 17 bases between. Full variable domain (missing parts from reference TRBV12-5 and TRBJ2-2): DARVTQTPRHKVTEMGQEVTMRCQPILGHNTVFWYRQTMMQGLELLAYFRNRAPLDDSGMPKDRFSAEMPDATLATLKIQPSEPRDSAVYFCASGLEGGGPPGELFFGEGSRLTVL.

V is TRBV13 and J is TRBJ1-4, with 10 bases matching TRBD1. The CDR3 contains 15 residues. Germline V gives CDR1 PRHDT, CDR2 FYEKMQ (reference sequence). V lost 5 bases to trimming and J lost 8 bases; unmatched junction nucleotides: 8. CDR3 in amino acids: CASSTRTGGSEKLFF. The CDR3, as DNA: TGTGCCAGCAGCACTAGGACAGGGGGTAGCGAAAAACTGTTTTTT.

V gene TRBV5-1 combines with J gene TRBJ1-4, with D possibly being TRBD1 (5 bases). Deletions cut 4 bases from V and 7 bases from J, with 17 bases between. Germline CDR1 SGHRS, CDR2 YFSETQ. This CDR3 contains 15 residues. Here the CDR3 DNA reads TGCGCCAGCAGCCCCCCAGGGCTAGGTAGTGAAAAACTGTTTTTT. It codes for CASSPPGLGSEKLFF.

J is TRBJ2-5 and V is TRBV5-4; D not certain. V lost 4 bases, J lost 0 bases, and 7 bases lay in between. The CDR3 is made up of 13 amino acids. Germline CDR1 reads SGHNT; CDR2 reads YYREEE (reference sequence). CDR3 nucleotides: TGTGCCAGCAGCCTCGTATACCAAGAGACCCAGTACTTC. It specifies CASSLVYQETQYF.

The chain joins TRBV5-1 to TRBJ1-4, with D unresolved. Germline CDR1 and CDR2: SGHRS and YFSETQ. The CDR3 sequence is 15 residues long. Deletions cut 1 base from V and 2 bases from J, with 9 bases between. CDR3 DNA sequence: TGCGCCAGCAGCTTGTTCGGAGTTACTAATGAAAAACTGTTTTTT. Its translation is CASSLFGVTNEKLFF.